Listed below are T cell receptor beta chains from one sample, sequenced in a study of CD8+CD57+ T cells in acquired aplastic anemia. TCRdb ran MiXCR on the reads and lists one entry per CDR3 protein. This table has hundreds of thousands of distinct CDR3 sequences, around 50% appearing once. The sequenced sample was sorted CD4+, CD8+, or CD8+CD57+ T cells (not recorded which) from PBMCs. The receptors originated from a human donor with aplastic anemia. Each CDR3 is given with its conserved first and last residue. D genes are given only for firm matches. Size is omitted from some rows. Given values are once, few, many or a class for expanded clones.

D: NA
size: NA
V: TRBV7-9
length: 14
J: TRBJ1-1
DNA: TGTGCCAGCAAGGCCGGTGGGGGATCCGCTGAAGCTTTCTTT
CDR3: CASKAGGGSAEAFF

D: NA
size: NA
V: TRBV7-8
length: 13
J: TRBJ2-5
DNA: TGTGCCAGCAGCTCAGGGGCGCGGGAGACCCAGTACTTC
CDR3: CASSSGARETQYF

D: NA
size: NA
V: TRBV7-2
length: 15
J: TRBJ2-3
DNA: TGTGCCAGCAGCGCAGGGATTGCTAGCACAGATACGCAGTATTTT
CDR3: CASSAGIASTDTQYF

D: NA
size: many
V: TRBV19
length: 18
J: TRBJ2-6
DNA: TGTGCCAGTCAGTGGCACTCTGCTAGCCCCTCTGGGGCCAACGTCCTGACTTTC
CDR3: CASQWHSASPSGANVLTF

D: TRBD1
size: NA
V: TRBV20-1
length: 14
J: TRBJ1-2
DNA: TGCAGTGCTAGACCTACGGACAGGGTTGATGGCTACACCTTC
CDR3: CSARPTDRVDGYTF

D: TRBD1
size: few
V: TRBV28
length: 16
J: TRBJ1-5
DNA: TGTGCCAGCAGTGGGGCAGGGGGTGGGAACGGACAGCCCCAGCATTTT
CDR3: CASSGAGGGNGQPQHF

D: TRBD1
size: NA
V: TRBV28
length: 14
J: TRBJ1-1
DNA: TGTGCCAGCAGTTTATCCACAGGGGACCCTGAAGCTTTCTTT
CDR3: CASSLSTGDPEAFF

D: NA
size: NA
V: TRBV7-9
length: 16
J: TRBJ2-5
DNA: TGTGCCAGCAGGTATCTGACAGGACTCCAAAGGGAGACCCAGTACTTC
CDR3: CASRYLTGLQRETQYF

D: NA
size: many
V: TRBV20-1
length: 13
J: TRBJ1-1
DNA: TGCAGTGCCCAACGGGACACGAACACTGAAGCTTTCTTT
CDR3: CSAQRDTNTEAFF

D: TRBD2
size: NA
V: TRBV7-2
length: 16
J: TRBJ2-6
DNA: TGTGCCAGCAGCCCAAGGGGACTAGCGGGGGCCAACGTCCTGACTTTC
CDR3: CASSPRGLAGANVLTF

D: NA
size: few
V: TRBV7-9
length: 12
J: TRBJ1-2
DNA: TGTGCCAGCAGCTTGAGGGATTATGGCTACACCTTC
CDR3: CASSLRDYGYTF

D: NA
size: NA
V: TRBV12-3/TRBV12-4
length: 12
J: TRBJ1-1
DNA: TGTGCTAGTGGTTGGGGGGAGATTGAAGCTTTCTTT
CDR3: CASGWGEIEAFF

D: TRBD1
size: NA
V: TRBV7-2
length: 15
J: TRBJ1-3
DNA: TGTGCCAGCAGCTGGGACAGGGGGGAAGGAAACACCATATATTTT
CDR3: CASSWDRGEGNTIYF

D: TRBD2
size: once
V: TRBV12-3/TRBV12-4
length: 18
J: TRBJ2-1
DNA: TGTGCCAGCAGTCTGAGCCGATTAGCTAGCGGGGGGTCGGATGAGCAGTTCTTC
CDR3: CASSLSRLASGGSDEQFF

D: TRBD2
size: many
V: TRBV6-1
length: 13
J: TRBJ2-4
DNA: TGTGCCAGCAGGTCGGGGGGGCAAAACATTCAGTACTTC
CDR3: CASRSGGQNIQYF

D: NA
size: many
V: TRBV4-1
length: 14
J: TRBJ1-2
DNA: TGCGCCAGCAGCCATCCCGGACTGACTTATGGCTACACCTTC
CDR3: CASSHPGLTYGYTF

D: NA
size: NA
V: TRBV15
length: 16
J: TRBJ2-3
DNA: TGTGCCACCAGCCGAGAGGGGCAGGGGAGCACAGATACGCAGTATTTT
CDR3: CATSREGQGSTDTQYF

D: NA
size: NA
V: TRBV5-1
length: 13
J: TRBJ1-2
DNA: TGCGCCAGCAGCTTGGAACAGCCCTATGGCTACACCTTC
CDR3: CASSLEQPYGYTF

D: NA
size: NA
V: TRBV25-1
length: 18
J: TRBJ2-3
DNA: TGTGCCAGCAGTCCCAGCACCGAGGGGGGCTCTAGCACAGATACGCAGTATTTT
CDR3: CASSPSTEGGSSTDTQYF

D: NA
size: many
V: TRBV7-9
length: 13
J: TRBJ2-3
DNA: TGTGCCAGCAGCCCCGGCAGCACAGATACGCAGTATTTT
CDR3: CASSPGSTDTQYF

D: TRBD1
size: NA
V: TRBV9
length: 21
J: TRBJ1-2
DNA: TGTGCCAGCAGCGTAGACAGAGGAAGGGGTGTCGATCCGGGACAGAACTATGGCTACACCTTC
CDR3: CASSVDRGRGVDPGQNYGYTF

D: NA
size: NA
V: TRBV10-3
length: 13
J: TRBJ2-5
DNA: TGTGCCATCAGTGAGCGGGGAGAGGAGACCCAGTACTTC
CDR3: CAISERGEETQYF

D: NA
size: many
V: TRBV7-3
length: 14
J: TRBJ2-5
DNA: TGTGCCAGCAGCCCCCCCCGGGGCGTGGAGACCCAGTACTTC
CDR3: CASSPPRGVETQYF

D: TRBD1
size: many
V: TRBV20-1
length: 15
J: TRBJ1-6
DNA: TGCAGTGCTGCACAGGGGGCCTCATATAATTCACCCCTCCACTTT
CDR3: CSAAQGASYNSPLHF

D: NA
size: few
V: TRBV20-1
length: 14
J: TRBJ2-7
DNA: TGCAGTGCTAGAGTTCCAGGGGCCTCGGAAGAGCAGTACTTC
CDR3: CSARVPGASEEQYF

D: NA
size: many
V: TRBV5-1
length: 15
J: TRBJ1-3
DNA: TGCGCCAGCAGCTTTGGTAGCAGCTCTGGAAACACCATATATTTT
CDR3: CASSFGSSSGNTIYF

D: NA
size: many
V: TRBV29-1
length: 12
J: TRBJ1-3
DNA: TGCAGCGTTGCGTCAGGGGGAAACACCATATATTTT
CDR3: CSVASGGNTIYF

D: NA
size: NA
V: TRBV20-1
length: 15
J: TRBJ2-3
DNA: TGCAGTGCTAGAGTTGGGGCAGGGAGCACAGATACGCAGTATTTT
CDR3: CSARVGAGSTDTQYF

D: NA
size: NA
V: TRBV5-4
length: 14
J: TRBJ2-5
DNA: TGTGCCAGCAGCAGCCGGGTGGGGGGAGGGACCCAGTACTTC
CDR3: CASSSRVGGGTQYF

D: NA
size: NA
V: TRBV10-3
length: 13
J: TRBJ1-2
DNA: TGTGCCATCAGTGTGGAACAGAACTATGGCTACACCTTC
CDR3: CAISVEQNYGYTF

D: NA
size: many
V: TRBV2
length: 16
J: TRBJ2-4
DNA: TGTGCCAGCAGTGGGGGCGGGTCGACCGCCAAAAACATTCAGTACTTC
CDR3: CASSGGGSTAKNIQYF

D: NA
size: many
V: TRBV7-3
length: 15
J: TRBJ1-2
DNA: TGTGCCAGCAGCTCAAGATCAACAGGGCGAGATGGCTACACCTTC
CDR3: CASSSRSTGRDGYTF

D: TRBD1
size: many
V: TRBV29-1
length: 14
J: TRBJ2-3
DNA: TGCAGCGGACAGGGATTGGTTCTTACAGATACGCAGTATTTT
CDR3: CSGQGLVLTDTQYF

D: NA
size: NA
V: TRBV20-1
length: 11
J: TRBJ2-7
DNA: TGCAGTGGTGGTGGTAGATACGAGCAGTACTTC
CDR3: CSGGGRYEQYF

D: NA
size: NA
V: TRBV7-9
length: 15
J: TRBJ2-2
DNA: TGTGCCAGCAGCTTAGTAGAGACAGGCACCGGGGAGCTGTTTTTT
CDR3: CASSLVETGTGELFF

D: TRBD1
size: NA
V: TRBV19
length: 17
J: TRBJ1-5
DNA: TGTGCCAGTAGTCAACAGGGGGGGCTCCCCCCTTATCAGCCCCAGCATTTT
CDR3: CASSQQGGLPPYQPQHF

D: NA
size: NA
V: TRBV2
length: 17
J: TRBJ1-3
DNA: TGTGCCAGCAGTGAAGGTTGGCGAGGGGATAGCGGGAACACCATATATTTT
CDR3: CASSEGWRGDSGNTIYF

D: NA
size: few
V: TRBV5-5
length: 14
J: TRBJ2-3
DNA: TGTGCCAGCACTCCGGTTTCGAATCGGAATGAGCAGTATTTT
CDR3: CASTPVSNRNEQYF

D: TRBD2
size: NA
V: TRBV7-9
length: 14
J: TRBJ2-2
DNA: TGTGCCAGCAGCGGGGAACACTCTAGCGGGGGGCTGTTTTTT
CDR3: CASSGEHSSGGLFF

D: NA
size: few
V: TRBV20-1
length: 11
J: TRBJ1-1
DNA: TGCAGTGCTAGAGGAGGGGATGAAGCTTTCTTT
CDR3: CSARGGDEAFF

D: NA
size: few
V: TRBV28
length: 13
J: TRBJ2-5
DNA: TGTGCCAGCAGTTTTGGTACAGAAGAGACCCAGTACTTC
CDR3: CASSFGTEETQYF

D: NA
size: NA
V: TRBV7-2
length: 15
J: TRBJ2-5
DNA: TGTGCCAGCAGCTTCCGACTAAGCCAGGGAGAGACCCAGTACTTC
CDR3: CASSFRLSQGETQYF

D: NA
size: NA
V: TRBV19
length: 13
J: TRBJ2-7
DNA: TGTGCCAGTAGTATACAGGGAAGCTACGAGCAGTACTTC
CDR3: CASSIQGSYEQYF

D: NA
size: NA
V: TRBV2
length: 13
J: TRBJ1-1
DNA: TGTGCCAGCAGTGACACCTGGAACACTGAAGCTTTCTTT
CDR3: CASSDTWNTEAFF

D: NA
size: few
V: TRBV27
length: 18
J: TRBJ2-2
DNA: TGTGCCAGCAGTTTAAAAGGCGGGGTAGTTGGGTGGACCGGGGAGCTGTTTTTT
CDR3: CASSLKGGVVGWTGELFF

D: NA
size: NA
V: TRBV12-3/TRBV12-4
length: 14
J: TRBJ1-2
DNA: TGTGCCAGCAGTTTAAGCCTGGGACTGGAGGGCTACACCTTC
CDR3: CASSLSLGLEGYTF

D: TRBD1
size: few
V: TRBV6-1
length: 16
J: TRBJ1-1
DNA: TGTGCCAGCAGTATAGACCAGGGGGCGCCGGGCACTGAAGCTTTCTTT
CDR3: CASSIDQGAPGTEAFF

D: NA
size: NA
V: TRBV20-1
length: 14
J: TRBJ2-6
DNA: TGCAGTGCTAGGGAGAGGGGTGGTAGGAACGTCCTGACTTTC
CDR3: CSARERGGRNVLTF

D: NA
size: NA
V: TRBV15
length: 15
J: TRBJ1-2
DNA: TGTGCCACCAGCAGAGATCTGACGAGTAACTATGGCTACACCTTC
CDR3: CATSRDLTSNYGYTF

D: NA
size: few
V: TRBV27
length: 15
J: TRBJ1-4
DNA: TGTGCCAGCAGTTTAAACTGGTGGGCGGACGAAAAACTGTTTTTT
CDR3: CASSLNWWADEKLFF

D: NA
size: few
V: TRBV30
length: 16
J: TRBJ1-6
DNA: TGTGCCTGGAGTACCTCGGGTCGCAGGATCAATTCACCCCTCCACTTT
CDR3: CAWSTSGRRINSPLHF

D: TRBD1
size: many
V: TRBV19
length: 14
J: TRBJ1-6
DNA: TGTGCCAGTAGCCAGGGGGAGGGTAATTCACCCCTCCACTTT
CDR3: CASSQGEGNSPLHF

D: NA
size: few
V: TRBV20-1
length: 14
J: TRBJ1-1
DNA: TGCAGTGCCCATAGCGGGCAGGGTGGCACTGAAGCTTTCTTT
CDR3: CSAHSGQGGTEAFF

D: NA
size: NA
V: TRBV20-1
length: 13
J: TRBJ1-6
DNA: TGCAGTGCTAGCGAAGTGGGGAGTTCACCCCTCCACTTT
CDR3: CSASEVGSSPLHF